The next 13 T cell receptor beta chains were all read from a single sample in a study of technical replicates of blood from a few donors. Here immunoSEQ multiplex PCR was the method, and the copy in TCRdb shows in-frame clones only, minus some. The sample lists 68,000 or so clones, approximately 90% occurring once. The source material was PBMCs. The receptors derive from a human donor in good health. Some clones in this sample may be carry-over from other donors' samples.

This clone has a single count. V and J are TRBV18 and TRBJ2-7; 8 bases line up with TRBD1. The V gene end was trimmed by 3 bases and the J gene end by 2 bases; junction bases not matched to a gene: 6. Per germline, CDR1 KGHSH and CDR2 LQKENI. The CDR3 extends over 15 amino acids. In DNA form, the CDR3 reads TGTGCCAGCTCACCTGGGTTACAGGGGGCCTACGAGCAGTACTTC. Its protein is CASSPGLQGAYEQYF. Full variable domain (outside the CDR3, taken from reference TRBV18 and TRBJ2-7): NAGVMQNPRHLVRRRGQEARLRCSPMKGHSHVYWYRQLPEEGLKFMVYLQKENIIDESGMPKERFSAEFPKEGPSILRIQQVVRGDSAAYFCASSPGLQGAYEQYFGPGTRLTVT.

The rearrangement uses TRBV7-2 and TRBJ1-4, with TRBD1 matching 8 bases. The CDR3 has 13 residues. Germline V lookup: CDR1 SGHTA, CDR2 FQGNSA. J was trimmed by 5 bases and V by 5 bases; bases with no gene match: 1. The CDR3 here is CASSRQGNEKLFF. In DNA, the CDR3 is TGTGCCAGCAGCCGACAGGGGAATGAAAAACTGTTTTTT.

The rearrangement uses TRBV15 and TRBJ2-1; D is ambiguous. Trimming removed 4 bases at V and 10 bases at J, with 8 bases between. Looked up from germline, CDR1 is LNHNV and CDR2 is YYDKDF (reference sequence). CDR3 length: 11 amino acids. CDR3 protein: CATSTTTEQFF. The CDR3, as DNA: TGTGCCACCAGCACCACTACCGAGCAGTTCTTC.

This chain joins TRBV6-5 and TRBJ1-3; D not resolved. Trimming shortened V by 7 bases and J by 0 bases, and 4 bases separated the two germline ends. There are 12 residues in the CDR3. In germline, CDR1 is MNHEY, CDR2 SVGAGI. The CDR3 spells CASIGSGNTIYF. CDR3 coding DNA: TGTGCCAGCATCGGCTCTGGAAACACCATATATTTT.

J is TRBJ2-1 and V is TRBV4-3, with 8 bases matching TRBD2. The junction had 9 bases not matched to a gene; V was cut back by 6 bases and J by 5 bases. CDR1 LGHNA and CDR2 YSLEER come from the germline V gene. This CDR3 comprises 15 residues. CDR3 in amino acids: CASSLVAGGNNEQFF. In DNA, the CDR3 is TGCGCCAGCAGTTTGGTGGCGGGAGGAAACAATGAGCAGTTCTTC.

V usage is TRBV2 and J usage is TRBJ1-1, with 8 bases lining up with TRBD1. Germline V gene data show CDR1 as SNHLY and CDR2 as FYNNEI. The CDR3 loop spans 15 amino acids. V shed 6 bases and J 5 bases; nucleotides not matched to a gene: 11. The CDR3 sequence is CASRSHGQGGTEAFF. Here the CDR3 DNA reads TGTGCCAGCAGAAGCCACGGACAGGGTGGGACTGAAGCTTTCTTT.

The chain carries TRBV4-3 and TRBJ2-1; TRBD2 aligns across 13 bases. Trimming took 0 bases from V and 7 from J; bases not matched to a gene: 6. Per the germline V gene, CDR1 is LGHNA and CDR2 is YSLEER. The CDR3 consists of 17 residues. The DNA of the CDR3 is TGCGCCAGCAGCCAAGATCTCCGGACTAGCGGGAGTAATGAGCAGTTCTTC. Translating gives CASSQDLRTSGSNEQFF.

This clone was seen a single time. The chain recombines TRBV7-2 with TRBJ1-1; 10 bases align to TRBD1. The CDR3 covers 15 residues. V shed 6 bases, J shed 3 bases, and the junction held 7 bases outside the gene matches. CDR1 SGHTA and CDR2 FQGNSA come from the germline V gene. The chain's CDR3 is CASRDDRGRHTEAFF. The DNA for the CDR3 is TGTGCCAGCAGGGACGACAGGGGGCGTCACACTGAAGCTTTCTTT.

V usage is TRBV19 and J usage is TRBJ1-3; D is perhaps TRBD1 (6 bases). V lost 5 bases and J lost 4, with 21 bases in between. This CDR3 contains 17 residues. The germline V gene has CDR1 LNHDA and CDR2 SQIVND (reference sequence). CDR3 residues: CASSLPSGGSSGNTIYF. Here the CDR3 DNA reads TGTGCCAGTAGTCTACCATCTGGGGGCTCATCGGGAAACACCATATATTTT.

This clone was recorded once. The V and J genes are TRBV4-3 and TRBJ2-2; tentatively, D is TRBD1 (6 bases). Trimming left V 8 bases short and J 1 base short, with 14 bases between. Germline values: CDR1 LGHNA, CDR2 YSLEER. This CDR3 spans 15 amino acids. CDR3 sequence (DNA): TGCGCCAGCCTGTTAGGGGGATTGAACACCGGGGAGCTGTTTTTT. Its translation is CASLLGGLNTGELFF.

V is TRBV5-1 and J is TRBJ2-7; 13 bases agree with TRBD2. V shed 4 bases and J 2 bases; nucleotides not matched to a gene: 3. Per the germline V gene, CDR1 is SGHRS and CDR2 is YFSETQ. The CDR3 is made up of 15 amino acids. The CDR3 coding sequence is TGCGCCAGCAGCCAAACTAGCGGGGGGGCCTACGAGCAGTACTTC. Translation gives CASSQTSGGAYEQYF.

This clone has only one observation. CDR3 protein: CASSLFVVSEQYF. The CDR3 bases are TGTGCCAGCAGCTTATTCGTAGTCTCCGAGCAGTACTTC. The chain employs TRBV7-2 and TRBJ2-7; no firm D call. V was shortened by 2 bases and J by 6 bases, with 11 bases between the two germline ends. This CDR3 spans 13 amino acids. Per germline, CDR1 SGHTA and CDR2 FQGNSA. Based on the CDR3 plus reference TRBV7-2 and TRBJ2-7, the full variable domain is GAGVSQSPSNKVTEKGKDVELRCDPISGHTALYWYRQSLGQGLEFLIYFQGNSAPDKSGLPSDRFSAERTGGSVSTLTIQRTQQEDSAVYLCASSLFVVSEQYFGPGTRLTVT.

The chain employs TRBV27 and TRBJ1-2; perhaps TRBD1 as D (5 bases). CDR3 size: 16 residues. CDR1 and CDR2 (germline): MNHEY, SMNVEV (reference sequence). V lost 5 bases to trimming and J lost 4 bases, with 20 bases between them. CDR3: CASSPFGGGITYGYTF. DNA of the CDR3: TGTGCCAGCAGTCCCTTCGGGGGGGGGATAACCTATGGCTACACCTTC.